The present TCR beta chain was sequenced within a study of blood T cell repertoires in COVID-19. Per germline, CDR1 SGHRS and CDR2 YFSETQ. With 4 bases clipped from V and 3 bases from J, the junction kept 2 bases outside the gene matches. The CDR3 extends over 14 amino acids. Profiling relied on immunoSEQ multiplex PCR, and the TCRdb table lists in-frame clones only, not all of them. The data contain 65,000 to 95,000 clones, around 85% of them singletons. The source is an older man with active or convalescent COVID-19. Specimen: peripheral blood. The rearrangement links TRBV5-1 to TRBJ2-3; 10 bases match TRBD2. This chain's CDR3 is CASSETSGTDTQYF. The DNA of the CDR3 is TGCGCCAGCAGCGAGACTAGCGGGACAGATACGCAGTATTTT.